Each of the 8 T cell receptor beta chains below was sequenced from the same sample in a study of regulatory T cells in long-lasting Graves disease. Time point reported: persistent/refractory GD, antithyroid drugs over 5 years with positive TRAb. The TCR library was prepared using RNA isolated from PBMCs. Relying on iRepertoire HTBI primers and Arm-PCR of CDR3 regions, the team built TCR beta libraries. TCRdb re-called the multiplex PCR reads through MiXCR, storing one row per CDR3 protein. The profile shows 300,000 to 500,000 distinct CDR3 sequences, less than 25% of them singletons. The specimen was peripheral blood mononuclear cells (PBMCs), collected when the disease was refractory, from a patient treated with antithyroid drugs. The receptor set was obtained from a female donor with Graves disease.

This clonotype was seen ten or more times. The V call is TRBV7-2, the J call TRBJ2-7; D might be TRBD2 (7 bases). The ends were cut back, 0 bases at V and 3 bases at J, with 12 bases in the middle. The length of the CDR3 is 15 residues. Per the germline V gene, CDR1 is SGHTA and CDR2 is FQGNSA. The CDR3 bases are TGTGCCAGCAGCTTAGCGCGGGGGACAATCTACGAGCAGTACTTC. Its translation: CASSLARGTIYEQYF.

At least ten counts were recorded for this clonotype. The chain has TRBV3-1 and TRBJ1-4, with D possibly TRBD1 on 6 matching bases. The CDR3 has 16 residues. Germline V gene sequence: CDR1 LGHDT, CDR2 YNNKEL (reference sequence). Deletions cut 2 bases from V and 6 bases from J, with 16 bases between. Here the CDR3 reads CASSQLQGFGDEKLFF. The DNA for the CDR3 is TGTGCCAGCAGCCAACTACAGGGTTTTGGGGATGAAAAACTGTTTTTT.

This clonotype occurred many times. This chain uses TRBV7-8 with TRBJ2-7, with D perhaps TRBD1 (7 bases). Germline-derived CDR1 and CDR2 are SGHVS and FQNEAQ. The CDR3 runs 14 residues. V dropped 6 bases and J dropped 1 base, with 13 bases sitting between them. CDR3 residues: CASRVRDSSYEQYF. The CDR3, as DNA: TGTGCCAGCAGGGTGCGGGACAGTTCCTACGAGCAGTACTTC.

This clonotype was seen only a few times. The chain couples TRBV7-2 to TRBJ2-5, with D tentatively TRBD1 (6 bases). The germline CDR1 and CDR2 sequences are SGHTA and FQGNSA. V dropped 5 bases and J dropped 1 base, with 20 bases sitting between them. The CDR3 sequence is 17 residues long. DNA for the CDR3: TGTGCCAGCAGCCGTTTCCGTGACAGGATGGGCCAAGAGACCCAGTACTTC. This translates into CASSRFRDRMGQETQYF.

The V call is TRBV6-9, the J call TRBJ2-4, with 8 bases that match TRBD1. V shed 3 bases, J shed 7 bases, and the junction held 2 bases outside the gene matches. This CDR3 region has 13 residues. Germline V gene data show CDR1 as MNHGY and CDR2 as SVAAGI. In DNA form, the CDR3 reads TGTGCCAGCAGTTACTGGGACAGGAACATTCAGTACTTC. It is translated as CASSYWDRNIQYF.

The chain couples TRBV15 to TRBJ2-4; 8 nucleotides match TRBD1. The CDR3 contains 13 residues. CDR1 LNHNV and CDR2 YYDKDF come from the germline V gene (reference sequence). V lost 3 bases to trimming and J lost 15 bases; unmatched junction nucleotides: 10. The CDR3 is CATSRGQEPRGYF. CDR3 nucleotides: TGTGCCACCAGCAGGGGACAGGAACCCCGGGGGTACTTC. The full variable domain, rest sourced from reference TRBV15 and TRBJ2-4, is DAMVIQNPRYQVTQFGKPVTLSCSQTLNHNVMYWYQQKSSQAPKLLFHYYDKDFNNEADTPDNFQSRRPNTSFCFLDIRSPGLGDTAMYLCATSRGQEPRGYFGAGTRLSVL.

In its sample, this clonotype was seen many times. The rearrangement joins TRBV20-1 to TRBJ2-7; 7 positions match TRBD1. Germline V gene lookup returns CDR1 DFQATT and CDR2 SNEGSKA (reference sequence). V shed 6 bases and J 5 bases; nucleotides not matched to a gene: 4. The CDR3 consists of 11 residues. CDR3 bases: TGCAGTGCGACAGGGTCGAACGAGCAGTACTTC. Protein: CSATGSNEQYF.

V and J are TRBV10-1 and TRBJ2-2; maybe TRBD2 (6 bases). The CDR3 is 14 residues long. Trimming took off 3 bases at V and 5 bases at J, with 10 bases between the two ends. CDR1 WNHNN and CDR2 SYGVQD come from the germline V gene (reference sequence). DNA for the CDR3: TGCGCCAGCAGTGAACTAGGAGGGACCGGGGAGCTGTTTTTT. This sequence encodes CASSELGGTGELFF.